The 10 T cell receptor beta chains given below trace back to one sample, sequenced in a study of blood T cell repertoires in COVID-19. Assay used: immunoSEQ multiplex PCR; TCRdb lists only in-frame clones, some missing. This repertoire shows around 150,000 clones, 60% to 85% found once; its top ten account for around 17%. The specimen sequenced was peripheral blood. The receptors shown here come from a man in his fifties with acute or convalescent COVID-19.

V is TRBV10-3 and J is TRBJ2-3; 11 bases line up with TRBD1. Germline trimming cut 2 bases from V and 3 bases from J; bases unmatched to any gene: 1. Germline values: CDR1 ENHRY, CDR2 SYGVKD. The CDR3 length is 15 residues. As DNA, the CDR3 is TGTGCCATCAGTGAGGGGACAGGGGGAACAGATACGCAGTATTTT. Protein product: CAISEGTGGTDTQYF.

The V call is TRBV7-9, the J call TRBJ2-1, with D perhaps matching TRBD2 (5 bases). Germline V gene data show CDR1 as SEHNR and CDR2 as FQNEAQ (reference sequence). V lost 1 base and J 7 bases, leaving 8 bases between the germline ends. This CDR3 has 13 residues. This CDR3 is CASSLGGLNEQFF. CDR3 sequence (DNA): TGTGCCAGCAGCTTAGGAGGGTTGAATGAGCAGTTCTTC.

This sequence joins TRBV28 and TRBJ1-5; the D gene is possibly TRBD1 (5 bases). The CDR3 is 14 residues long. The V gene's germline CDR1 is MDHEN and CDR2 SYDVKM. The ends were cut back, 6 bases at V and 7 bases at J, with 16 bases in the middle. DNA for the CDR3: TGTGCCAGCAGGTCGGGGGGGGTTGGGCAGCCCCAGCATTTT. Protein product: CASRSGGVGQPQHF.

The gene calls are TRBV18 and TRBJ2-3; 7 bases align to TRBD1. The CDR3 is 15 amino acids. Germline lookup yields CDR1 KGHSH and CDR2 LQKENI. The V gene end was trimmed by 4 bases and the J gene end by 0 bases; junction bases not matched to a gene: 4. CDR3 DNA: TGTGCCAGCTCACGAATGACAGGGAGCACAGATACGCAGTATTTT. This gives the protein CASSRMTGSTDTQYF. The variable domain in full, with the rest retrieved from reference TRBV18 and TRBJ2-3, is NAGVMQNPRHLVRRRGQEARLRCSPMKGHSHVYWYRQLPEEGLKFMVYLQKENIIDESGMPKERFSAEFPKEGPSILRIQQVVRGDSAAYFCASSRMTGSTDTQYFGPGTRLTVL.

This rearrangement joins TRBV6-5 to TRBJ2-2, with 7 bases that match TRBD1. This CDR3 comprises 14 residues. V shed 6 bases and J 5 bases; nucleotides not matched to a gene: 6. The germline V gene encodes CDR1 MNHEY and CDR2 SVGAGI. CDR3: CASRPDRVTGELFF. The CDR3 bases are TGTGCCAGCAGACCAGACAGGGTAACCGGGGAGCTGTTTTTT.

The chain carries TRBV18 and TRBJ1-1, with D uncertain. Trimming stripped 5 bases from V and 0 bases from J, with 7 bases between. The CDR3 consists of 13 residues. Per the germline V gene, CDR1 is KGHSH and CDR2 is LQKENI. The CDR3 nucleotides read TGTGCCAGCTCAGCGACACTGAACACTGAAGCTTTCTTT. Its translation: CASSATLNTEAFF.

This clone was counted between two and nine times. The V and J genes are TRBV5-1 and TRBJ2-1; 8 nucleotides line up with TRBD2. The CDR3 runs 16 residues. V dropped 3 bases and J dropped 6; count of bases not matched to a gene: 11. Germline V gene lookup returns CDR1 SGHRS and CDR2 YFSETQ. As DNA, the CDR3 is TGCGCCAGCAGCTGGGGCACGGGGGGGATTGTCAATGAGCAGTTCTTC. This encodes CASSWGTGGIVNEQFF.

V gene TRBV2 combines with J gene TRBJ1-1; no reliable D call. V was pared by 3 bases and J by 1 base, with 6 bases between. Per germline, CDR1 SNHLY and CDR2 FYNNEI. CDR3 length: 13 amino acids. The CDR3 DNA sequence: TGTGCCAGCAGTGATATTAGGAACACTGAAGCTTTCTTT. The encoded protein is CASSDIRNTEAFF.

The CDR3 loop is CASSSLHTGFSGNTIYF. CDR3 DNA: TGTGCCAGCAGCTCTCTACATACAGGGTTCTCTGGAAACACCATATATTTT. The V call is TRBV7-2, the J call TRBJ1-3, with D perhaps matching TRBD1 (6 bases). Between the trimmed V and J ends, which lost 4 bases and 0 bases, there was a span of 16 bases. The CDR3 is made up of 17 amino acids. From germline, CDR1 is SGHTA and CDR2 FQGNSA.

A few counts support this clone. The V gene is TRBV5-1, the J gene TRBJ2-5; tentative D call: TRBD1 (5 bases). Germline V lookup: CDR1 SGHRS, CDR2 YFSETQ. V dropped 6 bases and J dropped 0 bases, with 15 bases sitting between them. The CDR3 contains 15 residues. CDR3 sequence reads: CASTIDSTHQETQYF. The CDR3 coding sequence is TGCGCCAGCACCATAGACAGCACTCACCAAGAGACCCAGTACTTC.